This TCR beta chain stems from a study of blood T cell repertoires in COVID-19. This CDR3 is 12 amino acids long. Germline CDR1 is MNHNY and CDR2 is SVGAGI (reference sequence). V was shortened by 0 bases and J by 6 bases, with 6 bases between the two germline ends. Using immunoSEQ multiplex PCR, the repertoire was profiled, and TCRdb retains in-frame clones only, with some absent. The data show 90,000 to 120,000 clones, with approximately 88% seen just once and under 2.5% held by the top ten. The chain employs TRBV6-6 and TRBJ2-7; unclear D gene. The TCR was taken from a human donor in a cohort sampled during active COVID-19. Sequencing input: peripheral blood. CDR3 sequence reads: CASSYSWPEQYF. DNA for the CDR3: TGTGCCAGCAGTTACTCGTGGCCCGAGCAGTACTTC.